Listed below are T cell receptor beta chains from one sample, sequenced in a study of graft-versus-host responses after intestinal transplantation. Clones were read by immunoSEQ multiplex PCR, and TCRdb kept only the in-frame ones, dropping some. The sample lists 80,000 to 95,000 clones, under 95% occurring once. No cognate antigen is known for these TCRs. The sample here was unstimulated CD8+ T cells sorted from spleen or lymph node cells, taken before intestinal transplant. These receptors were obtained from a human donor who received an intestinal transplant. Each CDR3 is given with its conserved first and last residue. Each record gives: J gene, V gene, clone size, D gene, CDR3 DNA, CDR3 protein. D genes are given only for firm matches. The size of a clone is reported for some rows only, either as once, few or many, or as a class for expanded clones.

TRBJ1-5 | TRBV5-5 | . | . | TGTGCCAGCAGGATCAGCGAGCTGGATCAGCCCCAGCATTTT | CASRISELDQPQHF
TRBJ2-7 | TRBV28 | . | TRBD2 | TGTGCCAGCAGTTCCTCCCTTAGCGGGAGTGTGTGGGAGCAGTACTTC | CASSSSLSGSVWEQYF
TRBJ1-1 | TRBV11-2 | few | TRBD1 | TGTGCCAGCAGCCTATCGCAGGGGGCCGAAGCTTTCTTT | CASSLSQGAEAFF
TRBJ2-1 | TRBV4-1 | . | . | TGCGCCAGCAGCCAAGGGAGGTACAGGGAGGGGGATGAGCAGTTCTTC | CASSQGRYREGDEQFF
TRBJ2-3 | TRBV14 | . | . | TGTGCCAGCAGCCAAGCCGGGCTTGGACGGGGAGATACGCAGTATTTT | CASSQAGLGRGDTQYF
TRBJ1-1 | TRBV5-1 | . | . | TGCGCCAGCAGCTTTTGGGCGACAGCACCGAGAGCTTTCTTT | CASSFWATAPRAFF
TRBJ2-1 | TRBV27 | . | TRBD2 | TGTGCCAGCCGCAAAGGAGGGACTAGGGCCAATGAGCAGTTCTTC | CASRKGGTRANEQFF
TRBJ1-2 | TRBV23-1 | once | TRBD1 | TGCGCCAGCAGTCAGTATGGGACAGACTATGGCTACACCTTC | CASSQYGTDYGYTF
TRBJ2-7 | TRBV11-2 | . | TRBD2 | TGTGCCAGCAGCTTCGTCACTAGCGGGGGCTACGAGCAGTACTTC | CASSFVTSGGYEQYF
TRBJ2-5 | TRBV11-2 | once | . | TGTGCCAGCAGCCCCTCGGCCGAGGGAGGCGCCGGTGAGACCCAGTACTTC | CASSPSAEGGAGETQYF
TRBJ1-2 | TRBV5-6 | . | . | TGTGCCAGCAGCAACCTTAGGGTGGGGGACCACTATGGCTACACCTTC | CASSNLRVGDHYGYTF
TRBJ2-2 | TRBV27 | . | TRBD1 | TGTGCCAGCAGTAGCTTTAAGACAGGGGAGAACACCGGGGAGCTGTTTTTT | CASSSFKTGENTGELFF
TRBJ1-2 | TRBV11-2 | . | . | TGTGCCAGCAGCTTACCCCTTCGGGGTGGAGGTAGTACCTTC | CASSLPLRGGGSTF
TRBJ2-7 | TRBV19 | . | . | TGTGCCAGTAGTGCGGGACATGGATCCTACGAGCAGTACTTC | CASSAGHGSYEQYF
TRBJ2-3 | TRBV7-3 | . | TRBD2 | TGTGCCAGCAGCCCCGGGACTAGCGGGGGGGATACGCAGTATTTT | CASSPGTSGGDTQYF
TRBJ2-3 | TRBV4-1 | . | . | TGCGCCAGCAGCCAAGGTGCCGGTACCACAGATACGCAGTATTTT | CASSQGAGTTDTQYF
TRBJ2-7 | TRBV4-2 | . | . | TGTGCCAGCAGCCTCCGGGCCAACAACTACGAGCAGTACTTC | CASSLRANNYEQYF
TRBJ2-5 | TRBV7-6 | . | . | TGTGCCAGCAGCTTATATGGGGGTGAAGAGACCCAGTACTTC | CASSLYGGEETQYF
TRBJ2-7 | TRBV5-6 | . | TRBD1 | TGTGCCAGCAGCGCCGGGACAGGGTACGAGCAGTACTTC | CASSAGTGYEQYF
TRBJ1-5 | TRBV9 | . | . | TGTGCCAGCAGCGTAGACGGGACAATCCAGCCCCAGCATTTT | CASSVDGTIQPQHF
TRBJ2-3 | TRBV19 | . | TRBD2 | TGTGCCAGTAGTACAGGACTAGCGGGAGCTGGGACAGATACGCAGTATTTT | CASSTGLAGAGTDTQYF
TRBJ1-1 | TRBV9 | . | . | TGTGCCAGCAGCGAGGTGGATGAAGAAGCTTTCTTT | CASSEVDEEAFF
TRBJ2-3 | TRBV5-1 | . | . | TGCGCCAGCAGCCAACCTTCCTCCGACAGCACAGATACGCAGTATTTT | CASSQPSSDSTDTQYF
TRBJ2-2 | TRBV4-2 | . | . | TGTGCCAGCAGCCAAGTACCTGGGACCGGGGAGCTGTTTTTT | CASSQVPGTGELFF
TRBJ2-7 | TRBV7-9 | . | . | TGTGCCAGCAGCCCCAAGACCGGGACCATCTCCTACGAGCAGTACTTC | CASSPKTGTISYEQYF
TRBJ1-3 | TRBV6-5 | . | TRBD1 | TGTGCCAGCAGCCGACAGGGGGATGGAGGGAACACCATATATTTT | CASSRQGDGGNTIYF
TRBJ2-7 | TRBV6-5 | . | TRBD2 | TGTGCCAGCAGTTACTCGAGGGCGGGAGGGCCGGGCGAGCAGTACTTC | CASSYSRAGGPGEQYF
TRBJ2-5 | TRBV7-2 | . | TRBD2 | TGTGCCAGCAAAAGAAGCGGGGTTAAGACCCAGTACTTC | CASKRSGVKTQYF
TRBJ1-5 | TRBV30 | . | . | TGTGCCTGGAGTGTGGCCCGGAAGCCTAGCAATCAGCCCCAGCATTTT | CAWSVARKPSNQPQHF
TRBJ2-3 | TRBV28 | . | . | TGTGCCAGCAGCTCACACACAGATACGCAGTATTTT | CASSSHTDTQYF
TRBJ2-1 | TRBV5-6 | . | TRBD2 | TGTGCCAGCAGCTTGCCACTAGCGGGATACTACAATGAGCAGTTCTTC | CASSLPLAGYYNEQFF
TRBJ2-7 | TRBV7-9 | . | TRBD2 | TGTGCCAGCAGCTATACAGTAGCGGGATACGAGCAGTACTTC | CASSYTVAGYEQYF
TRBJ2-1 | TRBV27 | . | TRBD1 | TGTGCCAGCAGGACAGGGAACAATGAGCAGTTCTTC | CASRTGNNEQFF
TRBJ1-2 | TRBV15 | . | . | TGTGCCACCAGCAGGGGCAGGGACTATGGCTACACCTTC | CATSRGRDYGYTF
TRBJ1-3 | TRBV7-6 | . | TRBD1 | TGTGCCAGCAGCCCAGGACAGGGGCCGAGCTCTGGAAACACCATATATTTT | CASSPGQGPSSGNTIYF
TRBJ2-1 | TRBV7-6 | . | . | TGTGCCAGCAGCTTAGAATCCCTGGGCAATGAGCAGTTCTTC | CASSLESLGNEQFF
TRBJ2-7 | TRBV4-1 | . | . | TGCGCCAGCAGCCAAGATCGGGGTTACGAGCAGTACTTC | CASSQDRGYEQYF
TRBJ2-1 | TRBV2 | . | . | TGTGCCACGATGGGACGTATAAAATCTTTGGAGCAGTTCTTC | CATMGRIKSLEQFF
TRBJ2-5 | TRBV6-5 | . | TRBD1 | TGTGCCAGCAGGGTAACAGGGGGCGAAGAGACCCAGTACTTC | CASRVTGGEETQYF
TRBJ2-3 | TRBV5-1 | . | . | TGCGCCAGCAGCTTGACCGCCGAGAGGGGGAATACAGATACGCAGTATTTT | CASSLTAERGNTDTQYF
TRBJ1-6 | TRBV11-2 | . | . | TGTGCCAGCAGCTTATGGGGGGCCCCTAGCTCCTATAATTCACCCCTCCACTTT | CASSLWGAPSSYNSPLHF
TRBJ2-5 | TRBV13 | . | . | TGTGCCAGCAGCTTCATTTCAGGGGCCCAAGAGACCCAGTACTTC | CASSFISGAQETQYF
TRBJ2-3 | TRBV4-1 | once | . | TGTGCCAGCAGCCAAGATCCCGATAGCGGCACAGATACGCAGTATTTT | CASSQDPDSGTDTQYF